The clone carrying this T cell receptor beta chain was seen more than once but under ten times. What it recognizes is unknown. Some clones are missing from TCRdb's copy, which holds only in-frame ones; the method was immunoSEQ multiplex PCR. The table includes 60,000 to 85,000 clones, roughly 91% detected once. The CDR3 loop spans 16 amino acids. V was trimmed by 0 bases and J by 0 bases, leaving 10 bases between them. Germline assignment: CDR1 SGHTS and CDR2 YDEGEE. The record originates from a study of T cell responses to AZD1222 COVID-19 vaccine. Findings and limits, study-wide: Clonal diversity was possibly underestimated; the donors were predominantly white British and more often female. The study identified only a handful of AZD1222 recipients as seropositive at baseline. Spike-specific TCR breadth and depth went up after people got two AZD1222 doses. After the peak T cell response, and only then, were repertoires sampled.

The chain links TRBV5-8 to TRBJ1-3; unclear D gene. The sequence came from an adult who received the AZD1222 COVID-19 vaccine. Sample: peripheral blood, taken 28 days after the second AZD1222 dose. In DNA, the CDR3 is TGTGCCAGCAGCTTGGGCGACACCCACTCTGGAAACACCATATATTTT. It codes for CASSLGDTHSGNTIYF.